Presented here are 21 T cell receptor beta chains from one specimen sequenced in a study of cytomegalovirus exposure and HLA in healthy donors (dated 2017 in TCRdb). Libraries came from the immunoSEQ multiplex PCR assay. For the multiplex PCR, a mixture combining 60 forward primers for TCR Vbeta segments and 13 reverse primers for TCR Jbeta segments was used. The table comes from immuneACCESS by way of TCRdb, which keeps in-frame sequences with V and J called. Part of the clones is missing from these tables; in studies checked, under half for an unresolved V gene and the rest for unknown reasons. For this sample there are 83,000 or so clones; about 76% appear just once. The top ten clones comprise over 9.5% of the sample. Sequenced input: PBMCs. These receptors originate from a young man in good health and CMV-seropositive.

V and J are TRBV5-4 and TRBJ1-4; possibly TRBD1 for D (6 bases). Germline V CDR1 and CDR2: SGHNT, YYREEE (reference sequence). The length of the CDR3 is 15 residues. V dropped 4 bases and J dropped 4 bases, with 14 bases sitting between them. CDR3 DNA: TGTGCCAGCAGCCACGACAGGCAACTTAATGAAAAACTGTTTTTT. Amino acids: CASSHDRQLNEKLFF.

The genes are TRBV6-5 and TRBJ2-1; D unresolved. The CDR3 sequence is 15 residues long. V shed 2 bases and J shed 5 bases, with 13 bases lying between them. Per the germline V gene, CDR1 is MNHEY and CDR2 is SVGAGI. The CDR3 DNA reads TGTGCCAGCAGTTACACCACCCAAGCCCACAATGAGCAGTTCTTC. This sequence encodes CASSYTTQAHNEQFF.

This chain links TRBV5-1 with TRBJ1-6; 7 nucleotides agree with TRBD1. CDR3 length: 14 amino acids. Germline V CDR1 and CDR2: SGHRS, YFSETQ. V trimming: 5 bases; J trimming: 7 bases; junction bases outside the gene matches: 6. CDR3 DNA: TGCGCCAGCAGGGCCGGGACAGAAAATTCACCCCTCCACTTT. It codes for CASRAGTENSPLHF.

The chain combines TRBV6-5 with TRBJ2-1; TRBD2 aligns across 8 bases. This CDR3 spans 11 amino acids. J was trimmed by 9 bases and V by 8 bases; bases with no gene match: 3. Germline CDR1 MNHEY, CDR2 SVGAGI. Written as DNA, the CDR3 is TGTGCCAGCTCGGGGGGGGGTGAGCAGTTCTTC. This sequence encodes CASSGGGEQFF.

The chain recombines TRBV19 with TRBJ1-5, with 7 nucleotides matching TRBD1. Germline CDR1 and CDR2: LNHDA and SQIVND (reference sequence). The CDR3 has 14 residues. V shed 5 bases and J 4 bases; nucleotides not matched to a gene: 5. The DNA for the CDR3 is TGTGCCAGTAGTCTGACAGGGCCTAATCAGCCCCAGCATTTT. Its translation is CASSLTGPNQPQHF.

This chain connects TRBV11-3 to TRBJ2-2; 12 bases match TRBD2. Germline values: CDR1 SGHNT, CDR2 YENEEA. This CDR3 comprises 19 residues. V was pared by 5 bases and J by 3 bases, with 13 bases of the junction left unmatched. Here the CDR3 reads CASSLGLAWTSGDTGELFF. The DNA for the CDR3 is TGTGCCAGCAGCCTAGGCCTTGCCTGGACTAGCGGGGACACCGGGGAGCTGTTTTTT.

This rearrangement joins TRBV6-5 to TRBJ1-1; D is unresolved. The germline V and J ends were trimmed by 4 bases and 0 bases, with 6 bases remaining between them. CDR3 length equals 13 residues. CDR1 is MNHEY and CDR2 is SVGAGI in the germline V gene. The CDR3 nucleotides are TGTGCCAGCAGTTCCACACTGAACACTGAAGCTTTCTTT. Its protein is CASSSTLNTEAFF.

The chain joins TRBV27 to TRBJ2-3; D possibly corresponds to TRBD1 (6 bases). Trimming shortened V by 7 bases and J by 0 bases, and 14 bases separated the two germline ends. Per the germline V gene, CDR1 is MNHEY and CDR2 is SMNVEV (reference sequence). The CDR3 runs to 15 residues. The CDR3 DNA reads TGTGCCAGCAACGAAGGACAGACTAGCACAGATACGCAGTATTTT. Protein: CASNEGQTSTDTQYF.

The gene calls are TRBV5-1 and TRBJ2-4; TRBD2 matches 11 bases. There are 14 residues in the CDR3. J lost 10 bases, V lost 0 bases, and 3 bases had no gene match. In germline, CDR1 is SGHRS, CDR2 YFSETQ. CDR3 nucleotide sequence: TGCGCCAGCAGCTTGGCGTCTAGCGGGGGGATTCAGTACTTC. Translated: CASSLASSGGIQYF.

The chain is built from TRBV9 and TRBJ2-1; 8 positions agree with TRBD2. V lost 0 bases to trimming and J lost 9 bases; unmatched junction nucleotides: 8. Looked up from germline, CDR1 is SGDLS and CDR2 is YYNGEE. This CDR3 contains 15 residues. As DNA, the CDR3 is TGTGCCAGCAGCGTAGTGTCGGGGGGGGCTGGTGAGCAGTTCTTC. Amino acid sequence: CASSVVSGGAGEQFF.

CDR3 amino acids: CASSIRQGGTEAFF. CDR3 bases: TGTGCCAGTAGTATCAGACAGGGGGGCACTGAAGCTTTCTTT. The rearrangement links TRBV19 to TRBJ1-1, with TRBD1 matching 9 bases. Trimming took 3 bases from V and 4 from J; bases not matched to a gene: 3. Germline loops: CDR1 LNHDA, CDR2 SQIVND (reference sequence). The CDR3 sequence is 14 residues long.

The chain is built from TRBV6-1 and TRBJ2-7, with D possibly being TRBD1 (6 bases). Trimming stripped 9 bases from V and 1 base from J, with 19 bases between. Germline values: CDR1 MNHNS, CDR2 SASEGT. The CDR3 is made up of 15 amino acids. For the CDR3, the DNA is TGTGCCAGTACTAGTGCTCCAGGGGAGTCCTACGAGCAGTACTTC. Its protein product is CASTSAPGESYEQYF.

CDR3 region: CASRPGYGYTF. As DNA, the CDR3 is TGTGCCAGCCGCCCCGGCTATGGCTACACCTTC. The gene calls are TRBV2 and TRBJ1-2; unclear D gene. Germline V lookup: CDR1 SNHLY, CDR2 FYNNEI. Trimming took off 8 bases at V and 4 bases at J, with 8 bases between the two ends. There are 11 residues in the CDR3.

The chain employs TRBV6-1 and TRBJ2-1; tentatively, D is TRBD1 (5 bases). V lost 2 bases to trimming and J lost 0 bases, with 11 bases between them. This CDR3 contains 16 residues. Germline CDR1 is MNHNS and CDR2 is SASEGT. CDR3 sequence: CASSEWGVSSYNEQFF. Here the CDR3 DNA reads TGTGCCAGCAGTGAATGGGGCGTGAGCTCCTACAATGAGCAGTTCTTC.

The chain employs TRBV2 and TRBJ2-2; 7 bases align to TRBD1. With 4 bases clipped from V and 2 bases from J, the junction kept 4 bases outside the gene matches. From germline, CDR1 is SNHLY and CDR2 FYNNEI. CDR3 size: 15 residues. Here the CDR3 reads CASSGDRLNTGELFF. CDR3 in DNA: TGTGCCAGCAGTGGGGACAGATTAAACACCGGGGAGCTGTTTTTT.

The chain has TRBV10-3 and TRBJ2-5, with 14 bases identical to TRBD2. The CDR3 consists of 17 residues. Germline V gene lookup returns CDR1 ENHRY and CDR2 SYGVKD. The ends lost 2 bases at V and 1 base at J; junction bases unmatched: 3. DNA of the CDR3: TGTGCCATCAGTGAGGGGACTAGCGGGGGCGTCCAAGAGACCCAGTACTTC. Its protein product is CAISEGTSGGVQETQYF.

In its sample, this clone was seen once. The chain combines TRBV4-2 with TRBJ2-2; no firm D call. In germline, CDR1 is LGHNA, CDR2 YNFKEQ. Trimming removed 0 bases at V and 5 bases at J, with 13 bases between. The CDR3 has 16 amino acids. The CDR3 region is CASSQDLFQATGELFF. Written as DNA, the CDR3 is TGTGCCAGCAGCCAAGATTTGTTCCAGGCGACCGGGGAGCTGTTTTTT.

This clone has just one count. The rearrangement links TRBV4-3 to TRBJ2-1; a weak D match, TRBD2 (6 bases). CDR3 length: 16 residues. The germline V gene has CDR1 LGHNA and CDR2 YSLEER. The ends were cut back, 4 bases at V and 3 bases at J, with 16 bases in the middle. The CDR3 nucleotides read TGCGCCAGCAGCCCCGGAGGGCAGGGCGACTACAATGAGCAGTTCTTC. It translates to CASSPGGQGDYNEQFF.

The chain uses TRBV27 and TRBJ2-3; 14 nucleotides align to TRBD2. Unmatched junction bases numbered 14, after V lost 5 bases and J lost 1 base. The CDR3 runs to 20 residues. CDR1 is MNHEY and CDR2 is SMNVEV in the germline V gene (reference sequence). The CDR3 region is CASSPGLAGGGLFGTDTQYF. CDR3 in DNA: TGTGCCAGCAGTCCCGGACTAGCGGGGGGTGGTTTATTCGGCACAGATACGCAGTATTTT.

The CDR3 region is CASSLTGSGGNEQFF. The DNA of the CDR3 is TGCGCCAGCAGCCTGACAGGGTCGGGGGGGAATGAGCAGTTCTTC. The chain joins TRBV5-1 to TRBJ2-1; a possible D gene is TRBD2 (8 bases). Between the trimmed V and J ends, which lost 4 bases and 7 bases, there was a span of 18 bases. This CDR3 spans 15 amino acids. Germline V gene data show CDR1 as SGHRS and CDR2 as YFSETQ.

The V gene is TRBV5-8, the J gene TRBJ1-2, with D possibly matching TRBD1 (5 bases). The CDR3 length is 15 residues. Trimming cost V 4 bases and J 0 bases, with 13 bases left between them. Germline CDR1 SGHTS, CDR2 YDEGEE. CDR3 DNA: TGTGCCAGCAGCGACGGACATTCCCCTAACTATGGCTACACCTTC. It codes for CASSDGHSPNYGYTF.